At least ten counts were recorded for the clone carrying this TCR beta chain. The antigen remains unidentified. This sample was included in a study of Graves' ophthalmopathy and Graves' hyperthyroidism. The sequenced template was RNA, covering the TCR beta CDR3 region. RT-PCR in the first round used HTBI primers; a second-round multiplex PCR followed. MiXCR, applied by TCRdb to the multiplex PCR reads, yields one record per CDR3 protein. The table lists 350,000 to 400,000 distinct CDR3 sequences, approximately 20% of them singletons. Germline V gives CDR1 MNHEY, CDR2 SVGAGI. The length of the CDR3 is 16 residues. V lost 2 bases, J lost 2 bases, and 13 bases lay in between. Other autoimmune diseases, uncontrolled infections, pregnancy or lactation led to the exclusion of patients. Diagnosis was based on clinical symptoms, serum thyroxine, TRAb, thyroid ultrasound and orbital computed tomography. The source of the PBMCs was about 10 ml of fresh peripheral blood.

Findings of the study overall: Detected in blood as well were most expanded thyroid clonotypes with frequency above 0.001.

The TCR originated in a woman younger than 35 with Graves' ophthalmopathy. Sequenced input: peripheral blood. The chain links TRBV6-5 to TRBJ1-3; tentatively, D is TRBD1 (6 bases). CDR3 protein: CASSYRERGAGNTIYF. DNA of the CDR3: TGTGCCAGCAGTTACAGGGAAAGGGGGGCTGGAAACACCATATATTTT.